This TCR beta chain came from a study of blood T cell repertoires in COVID-19. At the level of the study: T cells, B-cell-depleted T cells, or PBMCs provided the cDNA or gDNA that served as material.

V lost 3 bases, J lost 3 bases, and 3 bases stayed unmatched. Germline CDR1 and CDR2: SGDLS and YYNGEE. The CDR3 is 14 amino acids. Seattle enrolled patients during active infection and tracked them longitudinally. Here immunoSEQ multiplex PCR was the method, and the copy in TCRdb shows in-frame clones only, minus some. The repertoire holds 150,000 to 170,000 clones, approximately 80% seen once, with roughly an eighth in the top ten. The sequence came from a woman in her fifties or sixties with COVID-19, enrolled during active disease. The V and J genes are TRBV9 and TRBJ1-3; 7 bases line up with TRBD1. The sequenced material came from peripheral blood. CDR3 residues: CASSADRVGNTIYF. Here the CDR3 DNA reads TGTGCCAGCAGCGCCGACAGGGTTGGAAACACCATATATTTT.